This T cell receptor (beta chain) appears in the sequencing data of a study of blood T cell repertoires in COVID-19. Study information: The samples span acute and convalescent COVID-19 from the United States, Italy and Spain. The cDNA or gDNA used as material had been derived from T cells, B-cell-depleted T cells, or PBMCs.

In the original analysis: Quantification of nucleated cells was approximated via reference gene primer amplification. TCRdb keeps only in-frame clones here, not all; method: immunoSEQ multiplex PCR. The V and J calls and the clone size are those of that table, but D and trimming were determined from the DNA. This table holds 99,000 or so clones, 65% to 85% found once. Sequencing input: peripheral blood. This receptor was identified in a man in his 70s with active or convalescent COVID-19.

This CDR3 reads CASSSGQGRGLGETQYF. The CDR3 DNA reads TGTGCCAGCTCATCGGGACAGGGAAGGGGTCTCGGAGAGACCCAGTACTTC. The chain recombines TRBV18 with TRBJ2-5, with 9 bases aligning to TRBD1. From germline, CDR1 is KGHSH and CDR2 LQKENI. The junction had 14 bases not matched to a gene; V was cut back by 5 bases and J by 4 bases. This CDR3 contains 17 residues.